A selection of T cell receptor beta chains follows, all from one sample in a study of blood T cell repertoires in COVID-19. Repertoires were generated with immunoSEQ multiplex PCR, while TCRdb's copy carries only in-frame clones and drops some. The sample gives around 320,000 clones, just under 90% of which show up once; 11% is in the top ten. Sequencing input: peripheral blood. Receptor source: a young woman with COVID-19, enrolled during active disease. Each CDR3 is given without its conserved first and last residue. The order of the fields is V gene, J gene, CDR3 protein.

>TRBV28|TRBJ1-4
ASNEGSATNEKLF
>TRBV7-9|TRBJ1-4
ASSLLENEKLF
>TRBV7-9|TRBJ2-7
ASSLVPREDEQY
>TRBV3-1/TRBV3-2|TRBJ1-2
ASSPTRQGSYT
>TRBV24-1|TRBJ2-5
APVARRTQY
>TRBV3-1/TRBV3-2|TRBJ1-2
ASSPGAFGYT
>TRBV27|TRBJ2-2
ASSSLGATGELF
>TRBV15|TRBJ1-5
ATSPTGSNQPQH
>TRBV6-5|TRBJ1-2
ASSYSVASNYGYT
>TRBV10-2|TRBJ2-1
ASSELAGYNEQF
>TRBV7-9|TRBJ2-7
ASSPSGGYEQY
>TRBV6-5|TRBJ2-3
ASSYPESGAQY
>TRBV12-3/TRBV12-4|TRBJ2-1
ASNPDPRDEQF
>TRBV5-6|TRBJ1-1
ASSLLAVEAF
>TRBV6-2/TRBV6-3|TRBJ2-7
ASSFRQGGYEQY
>TRBV7-8|TRBJ1-2
ASSGGREYGYT
>TRBV19|TRBJ2-3
ASSMRPEGFTDTQY
>TRBV7-9|TRBJ1-2
ASGLTVANYGYT
>TRBV4-1|TRBJ2-1
ASSQDGKGGNEQF
>TRBV28|TRBJ1-3
ASRLQGAGNTIY
>TRBV24-1|TRBJ1-5
ATSDPTQGGGNQPQH
>TRBV5-6|TRBJ2-3
ASRAYGGYSTDTQY
>TRBV7-7|TRBJ2-1
ASSISPSSYNEQF
>TRBV5-8|TRBJ1-1
ASSRRDRGGNTEAF
>TRBV19|TRBJ1-6
ASSIGTGVETPLH
>TRBV4-1|TRBJ2-7
ASSQVQSSLYEQY
>TRBV6-5|TRBJ1-6
ASSWTGNLGSPLH
>TRBV5-4|TRBJ1-4
ASSFRGGGEKLF
>TRBV29-1|TRBJ2-2
SVGQKNTGELF
>TRBV30|TRBJ2-3
AWSVRLAGGTLNVDTQY
>TRBV20-1|TRBJ2-3
SASILGRSTDTQY
>TRBV24-1|TRBJ2-2
ATSDTGVPNTGELF
>TRBV6-5|TRBJ1-2
ASSPGRAFYGYT
>TRBV18|TRBJ1-2
ASSPLPGTANYGYT
>TRBV6-5|TRBJ2-1
ASSYNRDYNEQF
>TRBV6-5|TRBJ2-7
ASSYSTAGPEQY
>TRBV5-1|TRBJ1-2
ASWTDYGYT
>TRBV5-8|TRBJ2-2
ASSPSGRSWGLGSGELF
>TRBV5-8|TRBJ1-5
ASSLVVRSQGFQPQH
>TRBV10-2|TRBJ2-7
ASTRGQGISSYEQY
>TRBV6-1|TRBJ2-7
ASSETLDRVGFYEQY
>TRBV13|TRBJ1-4
ASSPSDEKLF
>TRBV5-1|TRBJ2-1
ASSLGDPLAAEQF
>TRBV7-9|TRBJ2-1
ASSSGQIAYNEQF
>TRBV4-2|TRBJ2-7
ASSQDPASGQGENEQY
>TRBV4-1|TRBJ1-3
ASSQEGIGGGNTIY
>TRBV19|TRBJ1-2
ASSISTANYGYT
>TRBV28|TRBJ2-5
ASSPSLGGGQY
>TRBV27|TRBJ1-1
ASSPGTGEAF
>TRBV29-1|TRBJ2-1
SVTGTSNEQF
>TRBV5-1|TRBJ2-1
ASSLVPGGHNEQF
>TRBV9|TRBJ2-3
ASRRQGDTQY
>TRBV11-2|TRBJ1-4
ASSPRTGPNEKLF
>TRBV29-1|TRBJ1-1
SVDGQGRTEAF
>TRBV10-3|TRBJ1-6
AISEKGGDSPLH
>TRBV6-5|TRBJ1-1
ASSYRRGPTEAF
>TRBV18|TRBJ2-5
ASAGLMGQETQY
>TRBV2|TRBJ1-3
ASSGAGVNTIY
>TRBV7-9|TRBJ2-1
ASNPPRLNEQF
>TRBV11-3|TRBJ2-5
ASSSSLRLAGGETQY